This T cell receptor beta chain comes out of a study of blood T cell repertoires in COVID-19. Germline V gives CDR1 DFQATT, CDR2 SNEGSKA (reference sequence). This CDR3 spans 14 amino acids. The ends lost 3 bases at V and 6 bases at J; junction bases unmatched: 8. Measured with immunoSEQ multiplex PCR; TCRdb has only the in-frame clones, and not every one. The data contain 240,000 or so clones, 80% to 90% of them seen just once; the ten biggest clones take up 6% to 8%. The TCR sequence derives from a woman older than 75 with COVID-19, enrolled during active disease. Sequences were obtained from peripheral blood. J is TRBJ1-1 and V is TRBV20-1, with 9 positions matching TRBD1. DNA of the CDR3: TGCAGTGCTAGTGGGGACAGGGCGGATTCTGAAGCTTTCTTT. Its protein is CSASGDRADSEAFF.